Listed below are T cell receptor beta chains from one sample, sequenced in a study of cytomegalovirus exposure and HLA in healthy donors. Using immunoSEQ multiplex PCR, the repertoire was profiled, and TCRdb retains in-frame clones only, with some absent. Of under 150,000 clones in the sample, around 82% are singletons; the top ten hold about 6.6%. Sequencing was carried out using PBMCs. The receptors come from a middle-aged woman in good health and CMV-seropositive. CDR3s include the opening cysteine and the closing phenylalanine or tryptophan. Each record gives: J gene, D gene, V gene, CDR3 protein. D genes are given only for firm matches.

>TRBJ1-1|.|TRBV29-1
CSVKGGSRGTEAFF
>TRBJ2-2|TRBD1|TRBV5-6
CASSLLTGADTGELFF
>TRBJ2-3|TRBD1|TRBV5-4
CASSGGQASTDTQYF
>TRBJ1-5|.|TRBV5-6
CASTVFGQPGPQHF
>TRBJ2-2|TRBD2|TRBV7-9
CASSLVSASGSTGELFF
>TRBJ1-2|.|TRBV7-9
CASSFGRLYGYTF
>TRBJ1-1|TRBD1|TRBV7-8
CASTLLIGTGKNTEAFF
>TRBJ1-2|TRBD1|TRBV27
CASSPQGYYGYTF
>TRBJ2-7|.|TRBV28
CASSPPSLAEQYF
>TRBJ1-1|.|TRBV7-9
CASSFRNTEAFF
>TRBJ2-4|.|TRBV7-8
CASSLSGNIQYF
>TRBJ2-7|.|TRBV5-6
CASSLRDTGNYEQYF
>TRBJ1-1|.|TRBV28
CASSLTPRRGTEAFF
>TRBJ2-7|TRBD2|TRBV19
CASSMIAGVYEQYF
>TRBJ1-2|.|TRBV10-3
CAISEERKGYTF
>TRBJ2-1|.|TRBV6-5
CASSFRQAVDEQFF
>TRBJ1-1|TRBD1|TRBV9
CASSLDRGRTEAFF
>TRBJ2-1|.|TRBV11-2
CASSLDRDNEQFF
>TRBJ2-7|TRBD1|TRBV2
CASTIRTGWAGEQYF
>TRBJ1-1|TRBD1|TRBV5-1
CASSRTGGTEAFF
>TRBJ2-7|.|TRBV28
CASSPQGYKQYF
>TRBJ1-1|.|TRBV27
CASNFGGGGTGAFF
>TRBJ2-5|TRBD1|TRBV11-2
CASSLGTGQETQYF
>TRBJ1-1|TRBD1|TRBV18
CASSPRDSPTNTEAFF
>TRBJ2-5|.|TRBV5-1
CASSLELSFSQETQYF
>TRBJ1-4|.|TRBV29-1
CSVASSSNEKLFF
>TRBJ2-3|TRBD1|TRBV5-1
CASSLVPGTGSDTQYF
>TRBJ2-5|.|TRBV6-5
CASSPTEYQETQYF
>TRBJ2-7|.|TRBV11-2
CASSFQGRLYEQYF
>TRBJ2-7|.|TRBV19
CASSIGTTNYEQYF
>TRBJ1-5|TRBD1|TRBV7-9
CASSKGTVSNSNQPQHF
>TRBJ2-1|TRBD1|TRBV15
CATSRGTGVYNEQFF
>TRBJ1-2|TRBD1|TRBV5-4
CASSLTGGTGAGYTF
>TRBJ2-7|TRBD2|TRBV7-9
CASSFGTIYEQYF
>TRBJ2-7|TRBD1|TRBV5-1
CASSPMDRVAEQYF
>TRBJ1-1|.|TRBV7-9
CASSLLTEAFF
>TRBJ2-1|.|TRBV1
CTSSQSMGGEQFF
>TRBJ2-5|TRBD2|TRBV5-1
CASSLGVAGGGGETQYF
>TRBJ2-7|.|TRBV6-5
CASSYGHSYEQYF
>TRBJ1-2|TRBD1|TRBV15
CATSRGVIGGRVGYTF
>TRBJ1-3|.|TRBV28
CASSWGGGNTIYF
>TRBJ2-3|.|TRBV5-1
CASSLGGISTDTQYF
>TRBJ2-7|TRBD2|TRBV18
CASSPGGGAGYEQYF
>TRBJ1-2|.|TRBV25-1
CASSEQTNYGYTF
>TRBJ2-1|TRBD1|TRBV5-1
CASRMVPGQDNEQFF
>TRBJ2-2|TRBD2|TRBV28
CASSFFDLAGGPGELFF
>TRBJ2-7|.|TRBV2
CASSEEKASKMRQYF
>TRBJ2-1|TRBD2|TRBV28
CASSPSGTGGSNEQFF
>TRBJ2-3|.|TRBV29-1
CSVYRGTDTQYF
>TRBJ1-2|TRBD1|TRBV23-1
CASQRPGQGANYGYTF
>TRBJ2-2|.|TRBV10-3
CAIPQEPGSNTGELFF
>TRBJ2-1|.|TRBV28
CATMQGMGSYNEQFF
>TRBJ2-7|TRBD2|TRBV27
CASLWGGVTYEQYF
>TRBJ2-2|TRBD1|TRBV23-1
CASSQGQGAGTGELFF
>TRBJ2-7|.|TRBV5-6
CASSSAYEQYF